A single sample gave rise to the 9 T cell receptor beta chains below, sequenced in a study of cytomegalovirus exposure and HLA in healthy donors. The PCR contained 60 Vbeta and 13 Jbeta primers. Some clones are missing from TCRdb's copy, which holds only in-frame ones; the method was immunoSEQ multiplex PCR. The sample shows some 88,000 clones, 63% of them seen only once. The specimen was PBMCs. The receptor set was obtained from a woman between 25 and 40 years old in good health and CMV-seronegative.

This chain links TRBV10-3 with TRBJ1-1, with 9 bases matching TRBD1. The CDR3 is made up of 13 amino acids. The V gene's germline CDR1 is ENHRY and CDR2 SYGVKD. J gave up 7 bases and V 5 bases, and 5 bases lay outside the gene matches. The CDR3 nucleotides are TGTGCCATCAGTTTACAGGGGGCTAGTGAAGCTTTCTTT. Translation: CAISLQGASEAFF.

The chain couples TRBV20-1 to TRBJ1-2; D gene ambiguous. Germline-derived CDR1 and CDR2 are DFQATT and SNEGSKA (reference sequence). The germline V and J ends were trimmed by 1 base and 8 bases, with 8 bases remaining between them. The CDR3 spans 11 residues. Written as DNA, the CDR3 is TGCAGTGCTAGAGGGCCGAGGGGCTACACCTTC. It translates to CSARGPRGYTF.

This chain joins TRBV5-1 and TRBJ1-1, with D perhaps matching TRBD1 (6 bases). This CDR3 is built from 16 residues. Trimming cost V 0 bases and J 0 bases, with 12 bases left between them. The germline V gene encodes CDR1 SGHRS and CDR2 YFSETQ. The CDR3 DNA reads TGCGCCAGCAGCTTGGGACAGGCCTTTATGAACACTGAAGCTTTCTTT. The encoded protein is CASSLGQAFMNTEAFF.

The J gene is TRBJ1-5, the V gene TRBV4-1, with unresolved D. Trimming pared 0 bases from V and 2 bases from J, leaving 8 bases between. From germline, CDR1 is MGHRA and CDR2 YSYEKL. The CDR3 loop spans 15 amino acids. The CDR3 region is CASSQEGAGNQPQHF. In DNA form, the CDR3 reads TGCGCCAGCAGCCAAGAGGGAGCTGGCAATCAGCCCCAGCATTTT.

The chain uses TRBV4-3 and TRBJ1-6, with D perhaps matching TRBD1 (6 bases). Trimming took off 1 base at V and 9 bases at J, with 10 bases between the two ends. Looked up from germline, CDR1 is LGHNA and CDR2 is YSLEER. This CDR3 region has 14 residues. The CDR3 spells CASSQGTEVSPLHF. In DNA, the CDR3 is TGCGCCAGCAGCCAAGGGACAGAGGTTTCACCCCTCCACTTT.

The chain's CDR3 is CASSYSFVRGHEQYF. The CDR3 DNA follows: TGTGCCAGCAGTTACTCGTTTGTCAGGGGCCACGAGCAGTACTTC. The rearrangement uses TRBV6-7 and TRBJ2-7, with D maybe TRBD1 (6 bases). TRBV6-7 is flagged as an ORF with uncertain function. This CDR3 has 15 residues. Trimming took 0 bases from V and 5 from J, leaving 14 bases between them.

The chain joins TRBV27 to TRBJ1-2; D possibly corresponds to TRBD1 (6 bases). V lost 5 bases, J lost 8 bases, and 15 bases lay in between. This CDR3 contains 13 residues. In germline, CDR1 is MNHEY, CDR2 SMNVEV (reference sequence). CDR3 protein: CASSPRQEGGYTF. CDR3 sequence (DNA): TGTGCCAGCAGTCCACGACAGGAAGGCGGCTACACCTTC.

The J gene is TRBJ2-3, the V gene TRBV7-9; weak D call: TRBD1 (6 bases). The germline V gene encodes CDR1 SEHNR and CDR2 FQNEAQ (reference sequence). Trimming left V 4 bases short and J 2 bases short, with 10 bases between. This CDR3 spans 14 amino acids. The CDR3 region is CASSSGQITDTQYF. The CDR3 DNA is TGTGCCAGCAGCTCCGGACAGATCACAGATACGCAGTATTTT.

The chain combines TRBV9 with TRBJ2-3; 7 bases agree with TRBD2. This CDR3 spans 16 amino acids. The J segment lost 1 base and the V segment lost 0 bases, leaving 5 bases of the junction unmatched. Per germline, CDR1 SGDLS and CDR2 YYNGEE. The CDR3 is CASSVVGGWGTDTQYF. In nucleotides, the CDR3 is TGTGCCAGCAGCGTAGTGGGAGGGTGGGGCACAGATACGCAGTATTTT.